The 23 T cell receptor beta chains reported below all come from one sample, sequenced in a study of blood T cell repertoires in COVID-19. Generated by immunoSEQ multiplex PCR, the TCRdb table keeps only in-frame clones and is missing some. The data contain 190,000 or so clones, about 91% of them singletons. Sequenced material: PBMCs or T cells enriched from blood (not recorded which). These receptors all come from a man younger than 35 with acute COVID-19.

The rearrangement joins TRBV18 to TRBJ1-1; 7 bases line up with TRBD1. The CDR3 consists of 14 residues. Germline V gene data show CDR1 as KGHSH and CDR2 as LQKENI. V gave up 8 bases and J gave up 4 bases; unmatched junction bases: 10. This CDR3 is CASLANPGGTEAFF. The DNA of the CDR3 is TGTGCCAGCCTCGCCAACCCAGGGGGCACTGAAGCTTTCTTT.

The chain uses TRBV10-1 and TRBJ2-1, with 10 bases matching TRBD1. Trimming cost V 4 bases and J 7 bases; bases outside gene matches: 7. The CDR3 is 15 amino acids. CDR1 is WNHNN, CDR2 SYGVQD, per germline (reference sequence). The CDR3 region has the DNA TGCGCCAGCAGTGTGATGGGACAGGGGTGGAATGAGCAGTTCTTC. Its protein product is CASSVMGQGWNEQFF.

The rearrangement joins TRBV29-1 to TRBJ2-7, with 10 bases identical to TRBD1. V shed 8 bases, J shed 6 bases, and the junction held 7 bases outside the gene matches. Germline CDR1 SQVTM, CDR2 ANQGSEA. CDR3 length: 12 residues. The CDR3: CSPGQGIAEQYF. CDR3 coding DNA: TGCAGCCCGGGACAGGGGATCGCCGAGCAGTACTTC.

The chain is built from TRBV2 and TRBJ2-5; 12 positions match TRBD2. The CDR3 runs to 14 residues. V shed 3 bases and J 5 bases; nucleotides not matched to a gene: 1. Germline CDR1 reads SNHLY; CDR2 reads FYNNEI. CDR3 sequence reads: CASSDLAGGETQYF. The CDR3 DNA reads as TGTGCCAGCAGTGACCTAGCGGGGGGGGAGACCCAGTACTTC.

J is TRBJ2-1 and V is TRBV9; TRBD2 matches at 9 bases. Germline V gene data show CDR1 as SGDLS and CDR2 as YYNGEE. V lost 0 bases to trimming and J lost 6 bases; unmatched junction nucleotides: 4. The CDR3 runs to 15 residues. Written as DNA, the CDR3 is TGTGCCAGCAGCGTAGATGCGGGAGGGGGCAATGAGCAGTTCTTC. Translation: CASSVDAGGGNEQFF.

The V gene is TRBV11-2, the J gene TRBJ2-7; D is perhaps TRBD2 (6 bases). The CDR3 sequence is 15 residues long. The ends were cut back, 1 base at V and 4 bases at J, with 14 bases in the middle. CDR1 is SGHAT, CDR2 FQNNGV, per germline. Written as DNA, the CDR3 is TGTGCCAGCAGCTTAGGCGGGAAAAAGGGGTACGAGCAGTACTTC. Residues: CASSLGGKKGYEQYF.

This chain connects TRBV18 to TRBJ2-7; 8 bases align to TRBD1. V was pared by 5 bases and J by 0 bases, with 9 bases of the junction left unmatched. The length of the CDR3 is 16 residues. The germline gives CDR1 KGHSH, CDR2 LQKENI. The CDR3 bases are TGTGCCAGCTCAACGACATGGACAGGGAACTCCTACGAGCAGTACTTC. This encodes CASSTTWTGNSYEQYF.

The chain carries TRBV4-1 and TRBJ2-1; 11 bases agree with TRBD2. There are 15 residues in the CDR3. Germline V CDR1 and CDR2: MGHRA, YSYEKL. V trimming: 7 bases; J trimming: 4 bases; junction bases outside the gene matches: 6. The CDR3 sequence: CASTPGTSGYNEQFF. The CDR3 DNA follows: TGCGCCAGCACTCCCGGGACTAGCGGTTACAATGAGCAGTTCTTC.

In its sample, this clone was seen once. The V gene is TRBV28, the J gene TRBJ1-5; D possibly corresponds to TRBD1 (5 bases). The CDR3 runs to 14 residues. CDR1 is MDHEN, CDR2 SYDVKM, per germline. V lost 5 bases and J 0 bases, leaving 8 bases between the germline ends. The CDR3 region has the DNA TGTGCCAGCAGTGCCAGGGATAGCAATCAGCCCCAGCATTTT. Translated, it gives CASSARDSNQPQHF.

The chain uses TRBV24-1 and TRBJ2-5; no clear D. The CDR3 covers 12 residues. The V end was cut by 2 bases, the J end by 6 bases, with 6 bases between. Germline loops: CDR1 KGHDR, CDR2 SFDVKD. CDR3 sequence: CATSDSRQTQYF. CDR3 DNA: TGTGCCACCAGTGATTCTCGTCAGACCCAGTACTTC.

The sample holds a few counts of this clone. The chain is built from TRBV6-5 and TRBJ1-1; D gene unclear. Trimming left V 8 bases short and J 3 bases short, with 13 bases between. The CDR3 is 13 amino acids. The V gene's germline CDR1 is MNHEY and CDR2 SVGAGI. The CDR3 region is CASARTVHTEAFF. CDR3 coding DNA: TGTGCCAGCGCCCGAACTGTCCACACTGAAGCTTTCTTT.

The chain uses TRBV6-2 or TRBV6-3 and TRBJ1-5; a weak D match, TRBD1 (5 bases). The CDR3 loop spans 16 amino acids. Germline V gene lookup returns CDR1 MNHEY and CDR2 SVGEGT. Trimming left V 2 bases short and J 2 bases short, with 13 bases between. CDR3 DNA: TGTGCCAGCAGTTACAATTTCAGGGAAGGCAATCAGCCCCAGCATTTT. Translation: CASSYNFREGNQPQHF.

This CDR3 is CSGRGRLAGGAYEQYF. The CDR3 nucleotides are TGCAGCGGACGTGGGCGGCTAGCGGGAGGCGCCTACGAGCAGTACTTC. The chain links TRBV29-1 to TRBJ2-7; 11 positions match TRBD2. The CDR3 consists of 16 residues. Germline CDR1 is SQVTM and CDR2 is ANQGSEA. The V gene end was trimmed by 7 bases and the J gene end by 2 bases; junction bases not matched to a gene: 13.

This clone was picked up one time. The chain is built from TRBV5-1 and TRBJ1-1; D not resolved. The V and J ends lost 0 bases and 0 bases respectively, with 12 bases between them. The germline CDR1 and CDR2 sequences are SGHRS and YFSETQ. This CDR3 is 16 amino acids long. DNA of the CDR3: TGCGCCAGCAGCTTGGGGAGGCAAACAATGAACACTGAAGCTTTCTTT. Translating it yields CASSLGRQTMNTEAFF.

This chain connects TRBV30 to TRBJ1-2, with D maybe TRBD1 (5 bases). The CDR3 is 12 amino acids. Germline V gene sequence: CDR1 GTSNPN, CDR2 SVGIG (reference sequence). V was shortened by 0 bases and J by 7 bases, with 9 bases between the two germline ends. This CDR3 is CAWSVMGLGYTF. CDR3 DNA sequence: TGTGCCTGGAGTGTTATGGGACTTGGCTACACCTTC.

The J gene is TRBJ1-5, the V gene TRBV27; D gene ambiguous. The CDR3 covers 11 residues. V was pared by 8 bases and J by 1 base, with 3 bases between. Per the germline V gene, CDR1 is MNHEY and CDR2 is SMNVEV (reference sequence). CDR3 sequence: CASQSNQPQHF. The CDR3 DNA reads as TGTGCCAGCCAAAGCAATCAGCCCCAGCATTTT.

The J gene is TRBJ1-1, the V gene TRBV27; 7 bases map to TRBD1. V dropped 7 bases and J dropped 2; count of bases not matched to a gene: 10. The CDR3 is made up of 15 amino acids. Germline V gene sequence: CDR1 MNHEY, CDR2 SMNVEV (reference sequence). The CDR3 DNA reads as TGTGCCAGCATCCCCCTACAGGGGCGAAACACTGAAGCTTTCTTT. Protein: CASIPLQGRNTEAFF.

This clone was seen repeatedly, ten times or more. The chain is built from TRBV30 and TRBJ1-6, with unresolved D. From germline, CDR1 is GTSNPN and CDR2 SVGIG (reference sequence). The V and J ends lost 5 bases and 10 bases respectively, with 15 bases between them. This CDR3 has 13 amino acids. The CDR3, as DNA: TGTGCCTGGTCCGGGAACATCCAATCACCCCTCCACTTT. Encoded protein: CAWSGNIQSPLHF.

The CDR3 DNA sequence: TGTGCCAGCAGTTTCGGCCCCGCGGGCTATGGCTACACCTTC. Protein: CASSFGPAGYGYTF. V usage is TRBV28 and J usage is TRBJ1-2; D ambiguous. The CDR3 has 14 amino acids. V lost 3 bases and J 4 bases, leaving 12 bases between the germline ends. The germline CDR1 and CDR2 sequences are MDHEN and SYDVKM.

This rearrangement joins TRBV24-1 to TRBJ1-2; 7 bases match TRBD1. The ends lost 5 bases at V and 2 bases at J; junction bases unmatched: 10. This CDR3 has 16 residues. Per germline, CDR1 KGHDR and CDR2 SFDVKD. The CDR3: CATSGGGGQPNYGYTF. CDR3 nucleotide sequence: TGTGCCACCAGTGGAGGAGGGGGACAGCCAAACTATGGCTACACCTTC.

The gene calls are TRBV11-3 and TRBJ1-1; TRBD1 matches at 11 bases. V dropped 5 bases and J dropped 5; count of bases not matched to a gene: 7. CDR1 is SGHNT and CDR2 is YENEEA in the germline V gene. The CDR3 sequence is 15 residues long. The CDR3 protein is CASSGGTGGFTEAFF. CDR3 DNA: TGTGCCAGCAGCGGTGGGACAGGGGGATTTACTGAAGCTTTCTTT.

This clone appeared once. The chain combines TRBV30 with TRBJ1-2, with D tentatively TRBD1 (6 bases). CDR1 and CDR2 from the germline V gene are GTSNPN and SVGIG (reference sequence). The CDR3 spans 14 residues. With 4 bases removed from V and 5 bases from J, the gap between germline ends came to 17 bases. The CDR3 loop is CAWTQDRGYYGYTF. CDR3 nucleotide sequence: TGTGCCTGGACCCAAGATAGGGGGTATTATGGCTACACCTTC.

CDR3 DNA: TGCGCCAGCAGCCACCTTAGCGGTTCGGCAGATACGCAGTATTTT. Translation gives CASSHLSGSADTQYF. This chain connects TRBV4-1 to TRBJ2-3; D possibly corresponds to TRBD2 (6 bases). CDR1 MGHRA and CDR2 YSYEKL come from the germline V gene. The CDR3 consists of 15 residues. V was shortened by 3 bases and J by 4 bases, with 14 bases between the two germline ends.